This T cell receptor beta chain is drawn from a study of blood T cell repertoires in COVID-19. Overall study context: T cells, B-cell-depleted T cells, or PBMCs provided the cDNA or gDNA that served as material.

Original processing notes: Counts of nucleated cells, estimated from reference gene primer amplification, were obtained. Sequencing was performed with immunoSEQ multiplex PCR; in TCRdb, only in-frame clones are kept and a portion is missing. The V and J calls and clone size come from that table; D and trimming were worked out from the DNA. In the table there are about 180,000 clones, over 75% of which are singletons. Those enrolled, adults aged roughly 18 to 89 years, came from about 24 US areas. Cohorts were based on clinical histories the participants reported. The CDR3 runs 21 residues. Germline trimming cut 6 bases from V and 2 bases from J; bases unmatched to any gene: 21. Germline CDR1 reads MDHEN; CDR2 reads SYDVKM.

This chain links TRBV28 with TRBJ2-3, with TRBD2 matching 12 bases. This clonotype was sampled from a woman aged 18-30 years who had recovered from COVID-19. The specimen was PBMCs or T cells enriched from blood (not recorded which). The chain's CDR3 is CASRPTPRPSGGVPSTDTQYF. The CDR3 DNA reads TGTGCCAGCAGGCCCACTCCACGTCCTAGCGGGGGGGTCCCATCCACAGATACGCAGTATTTT.